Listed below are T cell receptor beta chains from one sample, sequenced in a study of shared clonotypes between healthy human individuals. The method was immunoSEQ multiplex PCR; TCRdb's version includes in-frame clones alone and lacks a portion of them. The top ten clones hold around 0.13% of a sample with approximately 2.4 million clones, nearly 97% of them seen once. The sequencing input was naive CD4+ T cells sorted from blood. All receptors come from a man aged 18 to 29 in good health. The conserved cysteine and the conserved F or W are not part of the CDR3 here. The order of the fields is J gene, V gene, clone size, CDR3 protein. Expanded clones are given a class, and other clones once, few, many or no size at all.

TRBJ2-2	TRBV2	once	ASNRGVGELF
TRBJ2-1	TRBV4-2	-	ASSQEEAFHEQF
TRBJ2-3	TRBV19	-	ASSSTGSTDTQY
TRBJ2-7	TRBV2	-	ASSYARDSYEQY
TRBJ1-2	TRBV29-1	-	SVESQPGNGYT
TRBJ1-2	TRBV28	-	ASQIWGFGYT
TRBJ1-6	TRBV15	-	ATSRGSNSPLH
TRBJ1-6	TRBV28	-	ASSGQGASPLH
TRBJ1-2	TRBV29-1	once	SVPGGRYGYT
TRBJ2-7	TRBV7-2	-	ASSLRLAGGPDEQY
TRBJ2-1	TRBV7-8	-	ASSIPRDSNNEQF
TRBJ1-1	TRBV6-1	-	ASSEVGGQGNTEAF
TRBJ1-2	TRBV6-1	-	ASSEPPSNGYT
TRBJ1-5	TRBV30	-	AWSGLGGAQPQH
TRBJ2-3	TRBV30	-	AWSVGSTDTQY
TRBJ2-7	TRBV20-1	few	SARDLSEQY
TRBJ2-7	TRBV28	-	ASSLRDRAVYEQY
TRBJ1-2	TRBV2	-	ASVVLYGYT
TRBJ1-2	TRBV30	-	AWSLIRSGQQGYT
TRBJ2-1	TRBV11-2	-	ASSLVRSGPRSEQF
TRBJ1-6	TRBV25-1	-	ASSELRGTYNSPLH
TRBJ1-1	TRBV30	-	ASRRVMNTEAF
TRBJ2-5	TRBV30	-	AWRPGLAGGRRYETQY
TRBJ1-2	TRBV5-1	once	ASSNPFGGKDYGYT
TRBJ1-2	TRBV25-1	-	ASSEGLGSCT
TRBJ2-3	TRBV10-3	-	AISESSYRGRTSTDTQY
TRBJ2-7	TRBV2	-	ASRLQGNEQY
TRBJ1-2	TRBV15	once	ATSRTGTAIYT
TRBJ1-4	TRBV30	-	AWSDGGGLHEKLF
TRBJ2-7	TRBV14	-	ASSQLWTGGEQY
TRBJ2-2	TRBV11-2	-	ASRSGTGNTGELF